These T cell receptor beta chains were read from a single sample in a study of blood T cells in healthy people across ages. TCRdb reanalysed the 5' RACE reads using MiXCR and keeps one entry per CDR3 protein. The table has hundreds of thousands of distinct CDR3 sequences, around 48% seen once. The sequenced sample consisted of blood. The origin of the receptors is a man aged 25-40 years in good health. The CDR3 runs from the conserved cysteine through the conserved F or W. D genes are given only for firm matches. Clone sizes are given selectively: once, few, many, or a class where the clone is expanded.

J	size	V	D	CDR3	DNA
TRBJ2-3	-	TRBV7-9	TRBD2	CASSLARSTSGNADTQYF	TGTGCCAGCAGCTTAGCGCGCTCCACTAGCGGGAACGCAGATACGCAGTATTTT
TRBJ1-1	-	TRBV4-2	-	CASSQGSLVGAFF	TGTGCCAGCAGCCAAGGGTCCCTCGTTGGAGCTTTCTTT
TRBJ2-7	few	TRBV15	TRBD1	CATSVGTGYTYEQYF	TGTGCCACCAGCGTCGGGACAGGCTATACCTACGAGCAGTACTTC
TRBJ2-1	few	TRBV29-1	-	CSVRQGAGYNEQFF	TGCAGCGTTCGGCAGGGCGCTGGATACAATGAGCAGTTCTTC
TRBJ1-5	-	TRBV28	TRBD1	CASNPRGLGNQPQHF	TGTGCCAGCAACCCCAGGGGGCTAGGGAATCAGCCCCAGCATTTT
TRBJ2-7	few	TRBV6-5	TRBD2	CASSYSGTTTYEQYF	TGTGCCAGCAGTTACTCAGGGACTACCACCTACGAGCAGTACTTC
TRBJ1-2	-	TRBV3-1	TRBD1	CASSQGTGGVYTF	TGTGCCAGCAGCCAAGGGACAGGGGGCGTCTACACCTTC
TRBJ1-3	-	TRBV6-5	-	CASSTASGNTIYF	TGTGCCAGCAGTACAGCCTCTGGAAACACCATATATTTT
TRBJ2-1	-	TRBV3-1	TRBD2	CASSQRFGGNEQFF	TGTGCCAGCAGCCAACGCTTCGGGGGGAATGAGCAGTTCTTC
TRBJ2-1	few	TRBV5-6	-	CASSHSGETYNEQFF	TGTGCCAGCAGTCACTCGGGGGAGACCTACAATGAGCAGTTCTTC
TRBJ2-3	many	TRBV18	-	CASSPSSGGTDTQYF	TGTGCCAGCTCACCAAGTTCAGGGGGCACAGATACGCAGTATTTT
TRBJ1-1	once	TRBV12-3/TRBV12-4	-	CASSLGGQGVAEAFF	TGTGCCAGCAGTTTAGGCGGGCAGGGAGTGGCTGAAGCTTTCTTT
TRBJ2-7	-	TRBV7-2	-	CASSLVGNSYEQYF	TGTGCCAGCAGCTTAGTAGGGAACTCCTACGAGCAGTACTTC
TRBJ2-5	-	TRBV5-5	TRBD1	CASSRTGGNQETQYF	TGTGCCAGCAGCCGGACAGGGGGCAATCAAGAGACCCAGTACTTC
TRBJ2-3	-	TRBV20-1	TRBD2	CRAWGTSGSTDTQYF	TGCAGGGCATGGGGGACTAGCGGTAGCACAGATACGCAGTATTTT
TRBJ2-3	-	TRBV6-6	-	CASSYNVKDTQYF	TGTGCCAGCAGTTATAATGTTAAAGATACGCAGTATTTT
TRBJ2-7	-	TRBV10-2	-	CASSESPGDLPSYEQYF	TGCGCCAGCAGTGAGTCTCCCGGTGACTTGCCCTCCTACGAGCAGTACTTC
TRBJ2-1	many	TRBV29-1	-	CSAKHGGDEQFF	TGCAGCGCCAAACACGGCGGGGATGAGCAGTTCTTC
TRBJ2-1	-	TRBV7-2	-	CASSLVQGTNEQFF	TGTGCCAGCAGCTTAGTACAGGGCACCAATGAGCAGTTCTTC
TRBJ2-1	-	TRBV3-1	-	CASSQDAHPHGTPFTSRSNNEQFF	TGTGCCAGCAGCCAAGATGCCCACCCCCACGGGACACCTTTTACCTCGAGGTCGAACAATGAGCAGTTCTTC
TRBJ2-1	-	TRBV24-1	TRBD2	CATSARFSGAYNEQFF	TGTGCCACCAGTGCTCGGTTTAGCGGGGCCTACAATGAGCAGTTCTTC
TRBJ1-4	-	TRBV7-2	-	CASSASGAGNEKLFF	TGTGCCAGCAGTGCCTCAGGGGCTGGTAATGAAAAACTGTTTTTT
TRBJ1-1	few	TRBV7-9	-	CASNPTQGANTEAFF	TGTGCCAGCAACCCGACCCAGGGTGCGAACACTGAAGCTTTCTTT